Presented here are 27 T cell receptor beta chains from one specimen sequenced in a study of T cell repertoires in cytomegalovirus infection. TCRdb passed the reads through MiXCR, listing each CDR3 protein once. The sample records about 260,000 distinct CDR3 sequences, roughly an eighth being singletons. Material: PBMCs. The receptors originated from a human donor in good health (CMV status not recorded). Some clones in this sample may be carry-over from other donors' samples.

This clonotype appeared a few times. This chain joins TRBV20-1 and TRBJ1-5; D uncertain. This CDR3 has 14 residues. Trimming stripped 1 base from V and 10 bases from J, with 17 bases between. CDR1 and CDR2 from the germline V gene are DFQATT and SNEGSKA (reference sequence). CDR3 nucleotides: TGCAGTGCTAGAGTGGGTCTCGGTCGTCGACCCCAGCATTTT. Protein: CSARVGLGRRPQHF.

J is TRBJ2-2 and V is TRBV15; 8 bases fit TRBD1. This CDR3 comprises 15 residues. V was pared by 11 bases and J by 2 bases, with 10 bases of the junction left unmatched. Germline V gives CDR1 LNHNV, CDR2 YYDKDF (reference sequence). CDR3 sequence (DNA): TGTGCCTCCGAGACAGGGGCACAAAACACCGGGGAGCTGTTTTTT. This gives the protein CASETGAQNTGELFF.

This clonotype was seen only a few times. CDR3 nucleotide sequence: TGTGCCAGCAGTGAAAACTGGGAAGACTATGGCTACACCTTC. It codes for CASSENWEDYGYTF. The V and J genes are TRBV25-1 and TRBJ1-2, with D uncertain. V lost 2 bases to trimming and J lost 3 bases, with 10 bases between them. The CDR3 runs to 14 residues. Per germline, CDR1 MGHDK and CDR2 SYGVNS.

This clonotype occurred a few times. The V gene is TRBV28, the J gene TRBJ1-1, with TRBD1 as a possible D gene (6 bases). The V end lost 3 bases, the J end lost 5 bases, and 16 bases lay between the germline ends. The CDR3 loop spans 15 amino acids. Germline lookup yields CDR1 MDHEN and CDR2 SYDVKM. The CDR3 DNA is TGTGCCAGCAGTTTCGGGAATAGGGGGGGGACTGAAGCTTTCTTT. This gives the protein CASSFGNRGGTEAFF.

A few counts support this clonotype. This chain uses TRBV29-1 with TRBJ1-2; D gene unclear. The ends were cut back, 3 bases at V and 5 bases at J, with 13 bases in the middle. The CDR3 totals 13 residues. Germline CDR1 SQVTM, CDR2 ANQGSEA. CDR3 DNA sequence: TGCAGCGTTGACACAGACCCCCAGTATGGCTACACCTTC. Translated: CSVDTDPQYGYTF.

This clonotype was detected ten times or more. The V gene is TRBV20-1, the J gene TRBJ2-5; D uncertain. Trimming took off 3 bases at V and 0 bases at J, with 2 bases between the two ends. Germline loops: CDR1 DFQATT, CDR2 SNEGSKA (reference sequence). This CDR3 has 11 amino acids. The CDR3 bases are TGCAGTGCTAGGGACCAAGAGACCCAGTACTTC. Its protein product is CSARDQETQYF.

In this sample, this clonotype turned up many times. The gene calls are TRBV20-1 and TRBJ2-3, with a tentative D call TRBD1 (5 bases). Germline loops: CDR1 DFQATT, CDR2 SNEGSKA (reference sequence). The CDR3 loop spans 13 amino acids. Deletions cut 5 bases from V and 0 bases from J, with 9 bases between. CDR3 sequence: CSAPGASTDTQYF. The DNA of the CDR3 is TGCAGTGCTCCTGGGGCTAGCACAGATACGCAGTATTTT.

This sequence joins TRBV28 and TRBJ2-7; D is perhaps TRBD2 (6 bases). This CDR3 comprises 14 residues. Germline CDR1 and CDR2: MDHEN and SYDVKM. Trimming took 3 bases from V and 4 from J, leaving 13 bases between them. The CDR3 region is CASSLEGPGYEQYF. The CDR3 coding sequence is TGTGCCAGCAGTTTGGAGGGTCCCGGTTACGAGCAGTACTTC.

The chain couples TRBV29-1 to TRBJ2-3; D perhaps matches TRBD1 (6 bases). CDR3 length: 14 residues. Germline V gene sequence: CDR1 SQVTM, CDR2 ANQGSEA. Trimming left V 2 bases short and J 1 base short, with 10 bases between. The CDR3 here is CSVEFAGGTDTQYF. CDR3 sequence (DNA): TGCAGCGTTGAATTTGCAGGGGGCACAGATACGCAGTATTTT.

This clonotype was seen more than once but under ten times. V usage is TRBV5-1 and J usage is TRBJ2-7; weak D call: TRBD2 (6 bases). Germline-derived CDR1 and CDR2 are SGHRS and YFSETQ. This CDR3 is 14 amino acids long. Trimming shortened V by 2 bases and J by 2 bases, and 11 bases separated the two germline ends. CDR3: CASSFGTPTYEQYF. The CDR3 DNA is TGCGCCAGCAGCTTCGGGACTCCAACCTACGAGCAGTACTTC.

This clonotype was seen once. CDR3 protein: CSALGDPTDTQYF. CDR3 nucleotide sequence: TGCAGTGCTCTTGGAGACCCCACAGATACGCAGTATTTT. The genes are TRBV20-1 and TRBJ2-3; D remains unclear. Germline values: CDR1 DFQATT, CDR2 SNEGSKA (reference sequence). This CDR3 is 13 amino acids long. Deletions cut 5 bases from V and 2 bases from J, with 11 bases between.

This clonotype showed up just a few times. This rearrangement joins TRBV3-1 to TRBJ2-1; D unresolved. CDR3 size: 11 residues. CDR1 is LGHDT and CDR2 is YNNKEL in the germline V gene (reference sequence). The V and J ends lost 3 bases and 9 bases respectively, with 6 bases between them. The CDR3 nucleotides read TGTGCCAGCAGCCAGACGCGTGAGCAGTTCTTC. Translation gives CASSQTREQFF.

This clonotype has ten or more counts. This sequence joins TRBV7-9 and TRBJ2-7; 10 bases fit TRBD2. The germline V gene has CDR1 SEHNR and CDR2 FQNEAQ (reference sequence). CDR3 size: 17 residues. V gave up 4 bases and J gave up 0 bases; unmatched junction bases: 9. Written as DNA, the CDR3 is TGTGCCAGCAGCTCTACTAGCGGGATGATCCCCTCCTACGAGCAGTACTTC. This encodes CASSSTSGMIPSYEQYF.

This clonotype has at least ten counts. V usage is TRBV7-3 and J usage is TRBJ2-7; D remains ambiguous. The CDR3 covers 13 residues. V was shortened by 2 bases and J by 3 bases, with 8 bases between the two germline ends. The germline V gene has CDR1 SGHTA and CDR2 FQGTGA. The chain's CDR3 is CASSLLVSYEQYF. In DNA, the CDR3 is TGTGCCAGCAGCTTATTGGTCAGCTACGAGCAGTACTTC.

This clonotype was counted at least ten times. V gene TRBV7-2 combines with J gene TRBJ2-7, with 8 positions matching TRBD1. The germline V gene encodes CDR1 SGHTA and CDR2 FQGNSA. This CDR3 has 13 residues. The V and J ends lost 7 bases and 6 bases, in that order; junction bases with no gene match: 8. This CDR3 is CASTWDRMSEQYF. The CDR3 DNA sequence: TGTGCCAGCACCTGGGACAGGATGAGCGAGCAGTACTTC.

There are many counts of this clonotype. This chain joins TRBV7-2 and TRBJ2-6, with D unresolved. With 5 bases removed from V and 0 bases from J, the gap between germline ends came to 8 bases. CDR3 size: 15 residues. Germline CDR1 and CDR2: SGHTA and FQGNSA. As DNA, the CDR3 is TGTGCCAGCAGCGCCCATGACTCTGGGGCCAACGTCCTGACTTTC. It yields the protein CASSAHDSGANVLTF.

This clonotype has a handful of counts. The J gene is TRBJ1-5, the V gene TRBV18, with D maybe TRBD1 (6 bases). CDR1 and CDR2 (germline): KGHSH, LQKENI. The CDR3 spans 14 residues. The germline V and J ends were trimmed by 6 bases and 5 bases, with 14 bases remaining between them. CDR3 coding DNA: TGTGCCAGCTCGAAGGGGGAAGTTCATCAGCCCCAGCATTTT. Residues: CASSKGEVHQPQHF.

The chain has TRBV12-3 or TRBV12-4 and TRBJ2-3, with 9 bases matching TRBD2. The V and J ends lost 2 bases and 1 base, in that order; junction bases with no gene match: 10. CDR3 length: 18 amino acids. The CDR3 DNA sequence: TGTGCCAGCAGTTTAAGGGGGCTACTAGCGGGTGGCACAGATACGCAGTATTTT. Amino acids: CASSLRGLLAGGTDTQYF.

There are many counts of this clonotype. CDR3: CASSEAGTGAYEQYF. Here the CDR3 DNA reads TGTGCCAGCAGTGAAGCCGGGACAGGGGCCTACGAGCAGTACTTC. The chain recombines TRBV6-1 with TRBJ2-7; 10 nucleotides match TRBD1. Trimming at V came to 0 bases and at J to 2 bases, leaving 1 base not matched to a gene. The germline CDR1 and CDR2 sequences are MNHNS and SASEGT. The CDR3 runs 15 residues.

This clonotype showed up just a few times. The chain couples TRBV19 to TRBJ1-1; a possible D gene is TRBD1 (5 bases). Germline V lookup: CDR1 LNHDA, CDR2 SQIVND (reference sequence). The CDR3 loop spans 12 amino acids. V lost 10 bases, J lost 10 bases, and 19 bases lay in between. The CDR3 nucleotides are TGTGCCACCGCCCAGGGACCACTGACAGCTTTCTTT. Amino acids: CATAQGPLTAFF.

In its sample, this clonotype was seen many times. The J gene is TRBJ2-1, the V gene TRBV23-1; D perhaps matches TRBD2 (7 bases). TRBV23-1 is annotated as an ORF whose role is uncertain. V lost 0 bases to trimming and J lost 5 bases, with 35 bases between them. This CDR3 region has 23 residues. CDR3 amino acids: CASSQSVPGGGAPPPSADNEQFF. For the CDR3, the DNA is TGCGCCAGCAGTCAATCCGTTCCGGGTGGGGGGGCCCCCCCACCATCCGCGGACAATGAGCAGTTCTTC.

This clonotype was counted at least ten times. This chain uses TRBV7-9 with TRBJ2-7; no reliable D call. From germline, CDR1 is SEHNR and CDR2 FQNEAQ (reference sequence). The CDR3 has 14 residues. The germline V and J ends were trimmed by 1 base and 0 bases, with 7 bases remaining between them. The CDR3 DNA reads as TGTGCCAGCAGCTTAGGTTCGACCTCCTACGAGCAGTACTTC. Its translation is CASSLGSTSYEQYF. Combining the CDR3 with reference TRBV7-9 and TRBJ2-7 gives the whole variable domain DTGVSQNPRHKITKRGQNVTFRCDPISEHNRLYWYRQTLGQGPEFLTYFQNEAQLEKSRLLSDRFSAERPKGSFSTLEIQRTEQGDSAMYLCASSLGSTSYEQYFGPGTRLTVT.

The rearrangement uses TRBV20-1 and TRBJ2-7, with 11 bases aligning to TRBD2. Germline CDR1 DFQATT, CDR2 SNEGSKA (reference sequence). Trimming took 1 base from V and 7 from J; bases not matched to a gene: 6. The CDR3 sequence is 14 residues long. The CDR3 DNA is TGCAGTGCTAGAGTACTAGCGGGAGTGGTAGAGCAGTACTTC. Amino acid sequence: CSARVLAGVVEQYF.

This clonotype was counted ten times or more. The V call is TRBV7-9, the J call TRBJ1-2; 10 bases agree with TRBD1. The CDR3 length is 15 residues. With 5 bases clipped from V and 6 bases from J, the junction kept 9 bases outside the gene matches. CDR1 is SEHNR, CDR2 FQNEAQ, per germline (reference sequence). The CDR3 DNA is TGTGCCAGCAGCGCACCGGGACAGGGGCCACATGGCTACACCTTC. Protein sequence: CASSAPGQGPHGYTF.

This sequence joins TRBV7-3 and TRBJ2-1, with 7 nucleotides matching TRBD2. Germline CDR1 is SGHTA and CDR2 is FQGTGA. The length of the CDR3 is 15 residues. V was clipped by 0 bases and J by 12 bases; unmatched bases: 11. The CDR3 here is CASSLTESPGTMQFF. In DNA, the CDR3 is TGTGCCAGCAGCTTAACCGAATCACCCGGGACTATGCAGTTCTTC.

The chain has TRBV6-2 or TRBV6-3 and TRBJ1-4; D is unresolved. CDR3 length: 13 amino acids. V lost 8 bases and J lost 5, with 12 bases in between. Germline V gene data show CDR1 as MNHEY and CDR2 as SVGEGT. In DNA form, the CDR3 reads TGTGCCAGCCGCCGGGATGGGAATGAAAAACTGTTTTTT. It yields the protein CASRRDGNEKLFF.

The CDR3 nucleotides read TGTGCCAGCAGCCCCCCGGAGCGGGGACAAAACATTCAGTACTTC. Residues: CASSPPERGQNIQYF. This chain connects TRBV28 to TRBJ2-4; 7 bases align to TRBD2. Per germline, CDR1 MDHEN and CDR2 SYDVKM. There are 15 residues in the CDR3. Trimming at V came to 6 bases and at J to 5 bases, leaving 10 bases not matched to a gene.